This T cell receptor beta chain derives from a study of blood T cell repertoires in COVID-19. Original handling: Researchers report that nucleated cell counts were estimated from reference gene primer amplification. Clones were sequenced by immunoSEQ multiplex PCR, and TCRdb holds only the in-frame ones, with some missing. V and J calls and clone size are those listed in that table; D and trimming were worked out from the DNA. The sample includes 150,000 or so clones, approximately 90% of them seen just once. The germline CDR1 and CDR2 sequences are GTSNPN and SVGIG (reference sequence). V lost 1 base and J lost 8; bases outside the gene matches: 6. This CDR3 is built from 15 residues. Recruits, aged roughly 18 to 100 years, lived in approximately 26 US areas.

This TCR derives from a woman between 45 and 65 years old who had recovered from COVID-19. This sequence joins TRBV30 and TRBJ1-4, with TRBD1 matching 11 bases. The specimen sequenced was PBMCs or T cells enriched from blood (not recorded which). CDR3 coding DNA: TGTGCCTGGAGTGGGGCGGACAGGGGGCGAGAAAAACTGTTTTTT. This translates into CAWSGADRGREKLFF.